This T cell receptor delta chain comes out of a study of TRDV2 sequences in healthy donors (dated by TCRdb to 2018 to 2020). Turning to the overall study: Approximately 18 single-cell-derived gamma9delta2 T cell clones spanning the full range of antitumor activity were TCR-sequenced and traced within the bulk repertoire.

Library preparation employed PCR. The instrument was an Illumina MiSeq. Per the original workflow: When TRDV repertoire clonotype frequencies were reported, clonotypes represented by only a single read were excluded. For TCRdb, the public reads were processed anew by CATT, and duplicate DNA sequences were folded into one row. TCRdb, not the original authors, processed these V and J calls. This sample comprises over a thousand delta-chain clones, over 55% of them detected only once. Clones ranked in the top ten supply roughly 19% of the sample. Bulk sequencing of complete TCR delta chain (Vdelta2) repertoires was used to follow how often functionally characterized gamma9delta2 T cell clones occurred. Peripheral blood of anonymous healthy donors was obtained by purchase from the Dutch blood bank. All of the gamma9delta2 T cells analyzed in the study came from the peripheral blood of healthy donors. CDR3 length: 16 amino acids, cysteine to phenylalanine. Here the CDR3 DNA is all that survives: 48 bases in frame from base 1. Compared with germline, V lacks 0 bases and J lacks 7 bases; bases without a gene match: 8. Via the germline V gene, CDR1 is GEAIGNYY and CDR2 EKD.

General conclusions and limits of the study: The TCRdelta clonotypes of several highly reactive clones appeared rare, since those clonotypes could not be detected in the bulk sequencing data from the donors of those clones. Although the observed TCRdelta repertoires were highly focused, the frequency of a clonotype did not correlate with the antitumor functional potential of the respective clone.

This clone was recorded a few times. What antigen it recognizes has not been identified. No clone much larger than this one lies a single base away; base qualities are absent. Recombination connected TRDV2 to TRDJ1; 12 nucleotides in the junction match TRDD3. Sequenced material: Vd2+ gamma-delta T cells from blood. What the cell subset or site label conveys for this sample: TCR Vdelta2-expressing (gamma9delta2) T cells. This clonotype originated in a human donor in good health. The DNA sequence is TGTGCCTGTGACACCGTGAGTACTGGGGGATACCTTAAACTCATCTTT. This sequence encodes CACDTVSTGGYLKLIF.